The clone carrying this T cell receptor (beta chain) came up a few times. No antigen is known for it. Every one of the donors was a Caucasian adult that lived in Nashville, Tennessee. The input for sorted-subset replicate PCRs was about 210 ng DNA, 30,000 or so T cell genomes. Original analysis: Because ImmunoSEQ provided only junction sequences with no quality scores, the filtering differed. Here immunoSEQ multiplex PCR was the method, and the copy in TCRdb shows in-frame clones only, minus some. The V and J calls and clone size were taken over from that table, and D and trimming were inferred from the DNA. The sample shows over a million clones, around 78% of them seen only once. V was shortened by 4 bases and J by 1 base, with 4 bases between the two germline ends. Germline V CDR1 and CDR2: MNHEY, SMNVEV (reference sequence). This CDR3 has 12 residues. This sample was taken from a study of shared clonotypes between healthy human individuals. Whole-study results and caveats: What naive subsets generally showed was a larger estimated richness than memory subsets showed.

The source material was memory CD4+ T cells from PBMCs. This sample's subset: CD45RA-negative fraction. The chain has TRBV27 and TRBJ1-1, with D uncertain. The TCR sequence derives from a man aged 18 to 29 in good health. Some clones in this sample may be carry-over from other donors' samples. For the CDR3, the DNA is TGTGCCAGCAGTTCATGGAACACTGAAGCTTTCTTT. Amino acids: CASSSWNTEAFF.